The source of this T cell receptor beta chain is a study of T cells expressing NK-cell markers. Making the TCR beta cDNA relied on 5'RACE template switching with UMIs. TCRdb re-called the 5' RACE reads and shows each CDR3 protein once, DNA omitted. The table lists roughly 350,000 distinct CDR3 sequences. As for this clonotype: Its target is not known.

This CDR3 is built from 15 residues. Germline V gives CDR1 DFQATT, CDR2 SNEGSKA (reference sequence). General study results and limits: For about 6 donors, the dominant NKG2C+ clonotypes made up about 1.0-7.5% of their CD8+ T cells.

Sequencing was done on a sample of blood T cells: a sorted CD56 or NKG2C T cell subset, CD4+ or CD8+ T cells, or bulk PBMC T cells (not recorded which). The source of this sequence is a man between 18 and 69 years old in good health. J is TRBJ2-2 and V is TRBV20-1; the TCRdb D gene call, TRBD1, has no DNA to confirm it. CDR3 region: CSARGGQNNGGELFF.